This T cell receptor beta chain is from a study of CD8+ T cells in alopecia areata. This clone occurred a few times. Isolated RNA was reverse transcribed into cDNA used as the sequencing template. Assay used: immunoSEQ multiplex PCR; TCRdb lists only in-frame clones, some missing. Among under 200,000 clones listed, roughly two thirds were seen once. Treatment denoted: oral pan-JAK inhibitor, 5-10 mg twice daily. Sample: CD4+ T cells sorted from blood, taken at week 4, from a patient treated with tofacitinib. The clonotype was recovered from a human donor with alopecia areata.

CDR3 coding DNA: TGTGCCAGCAGCTCAACAGGGCCCTCTGCAACTAATGAAAAACTGTTTTTT. This translates into CASSSTGPSATNEKLFF. The V gene is TRBV13, the J gene TRBJ1-4; tentative D call: TRBD1 (6 bases). Germline V gene sequence: CDR1 PRHDT, CDR2 FYEKMQ (reference sequence). Trimming took 4 bases from V and 0 from J, leaving 15 bases between them. This CDR3 has 17 amino acids. Variable domain in full (rest from reference TRBV13 and TRBJ1-4): AAGVIQSPRHLIKEKRETATLKCYPIPRHDTVYWYQQGPGQDPQFLISFYEKMQSDKGSIPDRFSAQQFSDYHSELNMSSLELGDSALYFCASSSTGPSATNEKLFFGSGTQLSVL.